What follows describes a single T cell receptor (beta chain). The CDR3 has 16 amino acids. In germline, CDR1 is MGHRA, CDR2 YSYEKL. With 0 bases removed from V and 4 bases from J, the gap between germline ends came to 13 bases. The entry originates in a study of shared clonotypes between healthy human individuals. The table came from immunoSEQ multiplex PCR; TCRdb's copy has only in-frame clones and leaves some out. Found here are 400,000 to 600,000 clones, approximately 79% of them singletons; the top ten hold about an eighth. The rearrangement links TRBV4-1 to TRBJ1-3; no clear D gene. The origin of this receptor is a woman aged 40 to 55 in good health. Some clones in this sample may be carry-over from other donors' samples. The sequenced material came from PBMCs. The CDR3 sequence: CASSQDDGRSGNTIYF. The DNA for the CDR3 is TGCGCCAGCAGCCAAGACGATGGCAGATCAGGAAACACCATATATTTT.